The 32 T cell receptor beta chains reported below all come from one sample, sequenced in a study of blood T cell repertoires in COVID-19. Data came from immunoSEQ multiplex PCR; TCRdb stores just in-frame clones and leaves some out. The sample carries approximately 200,000 clones, around 79% recorded once. The sequenced material came from peripheral blood. The receptors derive from a middle-aged woman with COVID-19, enrolled during active disease.

The chain combines TRBV6-5 with TRBJ2-5; D remains ambiguous. V dropped 4 bases and J dropped 4 bases, with 13 bases sitting between them. Germline V gene lookup returns CDR1 MNHEY and CDR2 SVGAGI. The CDR3 has 14 amino acids. Here the CDR3 DNA reads TGTGCCAGCAGTTCACCGGTGACGGGAGAGACCCAGTACTTC. Its translation: CASSSPVTGETQYF.

This sequence joins TRBV6-6 and TRBJ1-1; no definite D call. V was clipped by 0 bases and J by 2 bases, with 13 bases between them. Germline CDR1 and CDR2: MNHNY and SVGAGI (reference sequence). This CDR3 has 16 residues. This CDR3 reads CASSYSRNILNTEAFF. The DNA for the CDR3 is TGTGCCAGCAGTTACTCGAGGAACATTCTTAACACTGAAGCTTTCTTT.

The chain combines TRBV2 with TRBJ2-7; tentatively, D is TRBD1 (5 bases). Germline V gene lookup returns CDR1 SNHLY and CDR2 FYNNEI. The V and J ends lost 5 bases and 0 bases respectively, with 14 bases between them. The CDR3 runs to 15 residues. This chain's CDR3 is CASSLSRDSSYEQYF. In nucleotides, the CDR3 is TGTGCCAGCAGTCTCTCCCGAGACAGCTCCTACGAGCAGTACTTC.

V is TRBV7-2 and J is TRBJ1-1; 7 nucleotides align to TRBD1. The CDR3 consists of 15 residues. CDR1 SGHTA and CDR2 FQGNSA come from the germline V gene. Losses at the gene ends were 4 bases for V and 0 bases for J; bases not matched to a gene: 5. CDR3 coding DNA: TGTGCCAGCAGCTACCAGGGACAGATGAACACTGAAGCTTTCTTT. Its translation: CASSYQGQMNTEAFF.

This clone was seen only once. The J gene is TRBJ1-6, the V gene TRBV14, with 7 bases aligning to TRBD1. Germline loops: CDR1 SGHDN, CDR2 FVKESK. CDR3 length: 15 residues. With V trimmed by 1 base and J by 6 bases, 3 bases remained unmatched. CDR3 residues: CASSQVGTANSPLHF. CDR3 sequence (DNA): TGTGCCAGCAGCCAAGTGGGGACAGCTAATTCACCCCTCCACTTT.

This sequence joins TRBV9 and TRBJ1-3, with D tentatively TRBD1 (6 bases). The germline CDR1 and CDR2 sequences are SGDLS and YYNGEE. The CDR3 covers 14 residues. The ends were cut back, 4 bases at V and 4 bases at J, with 12 bases in the middle. Here the CDR3 reads CASSLGAEGNTIYF. CDR3 bases: TGTGCCAGCAGCCTGGGGGCAGAAGGAAACACCATATATTTT.

V and J are TRBV5-1 and TRBJ2-5; 7 bases align to TRBD1. CDR3 size: 14 residues. CDR1 is SGHRS, CDR2 YFSETQ, per germline. V was clipped by 2 bases and J by 5 bases; unmatched bases: 6. The CDR3 nucleotides read TGCGCCAGCAGCTTACAGGGGACGATGGAGACCCAGTACTTC. Protein product: CASSLQGTMETQYF.

The chain recombines TRBV19 with TRBJ2-5; 10 bases align to TRBD1. Losses at the gene ends were 5 bases for V and 5 bases for J; bases not matched to a gene: 5. Looked up from germline, CDR1 is LNHDA and CDR2 is SQIVND (reference sequence). CDR3 size: 14 residues. The CDR3 nucleotides read TGTGCCAGTAGTTCGACAGGGGGCAGGGAGACCCAGTACTTC. It encodes CASSSTGGRETQYF. Variable domain in full (rest from reference TRBV19 and TRBJ2-5): DGGITQSPKYLFRKEGQNVTLSCEQNLNHDAMYWYRQDPGQGLRLIYYSQIVNDFQKGDIAEGYSVSREKKESFPLTVTSAQKNPTAFYLCASSSTGGRETQYFGPGTRLLVL.

V is TRBV7-2 and J is TRBJ2-5; D may be TRBD1 (5 bases). The CDR3 sequence is 14 residues long. Per germline, CDR1 SGHTA and CDR2 FQGNSA. The V end was cut by 5 bases, the J end by 5 bases, with 15 bases between. The CDR3 nucleotides are TGTGCCAGCAGCCCTACCCCTAGGGGTGAGACCCAGTACTTC. The encoded protein is CASSPTPRGETQYF. The complete variable domain, with remaining parts taken from reference TRBV7-2 and TRBJ2-5, reads GAGVSQSPSNKVTEKGKDVELRCDPISGHTALYWYRQSLGQGLEFLIYFQGNSAPDKSGLPSDRFSAERTGGSVSTLTIQRTQQEDSAVYLCASSPTPRGETQYFGPGTRLLVL.

The chain links TRBV30 to TRBJ1-1, with a weak D call TRBD1 (5 bases). The ends were cut back, 5 bases at V and 0 bases at J, with 7 bases in the middle. Germline CDR1 reads GTSNPN; CDR2 reads SVGIG (reference sequence). This CDR3 is built from 12 residues. Here the CDR3 DNA reads TGTGCCTGGGCAGGGATGAACACTGAAGCTTTCTTT. This codes for CAWAGMNTEAFF.

The chain links TRBV27 to TRBJ2-7, with 10 bases aligning to TRBD1. Germline-derived CDR1 and CDR2 are MNHEY and SMNVEV (reference sequence). The CDR3 runs 15 residues. The V gene end was trimmed by 8 bases and the J gene end by 4 bases; junction bases not matched to a gene: 11. CDR3 in DNA: TGTGCCAGCCATAAAATCCGGGACAGGGGATACGAGCAGTACTTC. This sequence encodes CASHKIRDRGYEQYF.

V gene TRBV5-1 combines with J gene TRBJ2-5, with TRBD2 matching 15 bases. The CDR3 consists of 20 residues. V shed 4 bases and J 0 bases; nucleotides not matched to a gene: 13. Germline CDR1 SGHRS, CDR2 YFSETQ. The CDR3 here is CASSHDAGTSGGPYQETQYF. The CDR3 DNA reads as TGCGCCAGCAGCCATGATGCCGGGACTAGCGGGGGGCCGTACCAAGAGACCCAGTACTTC.

The gene calls are TRBV25-1 and TRBJ1-4; D gene unclear. V lost 3 bases and J 1 base, leaving 15 bases between the germline ends. This CDR3 spans 17 amino acids. Germline CDR1 is MGHDK and CDR2 is SYGVNS. Written as DNA, the CDR3 is TGTGCCAGCAGTGATCCGGGTACTCGCGGAACTAATGAAAAACTGTTTTTT. Translation gives CASSDPGTRGTNEKLFF.

This clone appeared a single time. The chain combines TRBV30 with TRBJ1-1; D might be TRBD1 (5 bases). Trimming took 5 bases from V and 1 from J, leaving 11 bases between them. This CDR3 comprises 13 residues. Germline V lookup: CDR1 GTSNPN, CDR2 SVGIG (reference sequence). As DNA, the CDR3 is TGTGCCTGGGCCGGGACTGAGAACACTGAAGCTTTCTTT. Translated: CAWAGTENTEAFF.

The genes are TRBV20-1 and TRBJ2-2; 8 nucleotides agree with TRBD2. Germline lookup yields CDR1 DFQATT and CDR2 SNEGSKA (reference sequence). The CDR3 runs to 16 residues. The trim removed 3 bases at V and 4 bases at J, leaving 10 bases unmatched. CDR3 sequence: CSASGPGGLVTGELFF. The CDR3, as DNA: TGCAGTGCTAGTGGACCGGGGGGGCTTGTCACCGGGGAGCTGTTTTTT.

The chain combines TRBV7-7 with TRBJ2-2; TRBD2 matches 13 bases. This CDR3 is 16 amino acids long. V trimming: 5 bases; J trimming: 4 bases; junction bases outside the gene matches: 4. CDR1 is SSHAT and CDR2 is FNYEAQ in the germline V gene (reference sequence). The CDR3 loop is CASSTGLAGATGELFF. CDR3 nucleotides: TGTGCCAGCAGCACCGGACTAGCGGGGGCCACCGGGGAGCTGTTTTTT.

This chain's CDR3 is CASSLNRGNVGFF. CDR3 coding DNA: TGTGCCAGCAGTTTAAACAGGGGAAATGTGGGGTTCTTC. This chain uses TRBV12-3 or TRBV12-4 with TRBJ2-1; TRBD1 matches 7 bases. The CDR3 consists of 13 residues. V lost 2 bases, J lost 15 bases, and 10 bases stayed unmatched.

This clone was detected only a few times. The chain is built from TRBV6-5 and TRBJ1-1, with D unresolved. Between the trimmed V and J ends, which lost 0 bases and 10 bases, there was a span of 12 bases. In germline, CDR1 is MNHEY, CDR2 SVGAGI. The CDR3 spans 13 residues. CDR3 sequence: CASSYSSSRGAFF. The CDR3, as DNA: TGTGCCAGCAGTTACTCGTCTAGCCGGGGAGCTTTCTTT.

The chain employs TRBV7-2 and TRBJ2-3, with TRBD1 identical over 10 bases. Germline CDR1 is SGHTA and CDR2 is FQGNSA. This CDR3 spans 18 amino acids. V gave up 4 bases and J gave up 1 base; unmatched junction bases: 11. Here the CDR3 reads CASSSGTGVWERTDTQYF. CDR3 DNA sequence: TGTGCCAGCAGCTCCGGGACAGGGGTGTGGGAGCGCACAGATACGCAGTATTTT. The full variable domain, its missing parts supplied by reference TRBV7-2 and TRBJ2-3, is GAGVSQSPSNKVTEKGKDVELRCDPISGHTALYWYRQSLGQGLEFLIYFQGNSAPDKSGLPSDRFSAERTGGSVSTLTIQRTQQEDSAVYLCASSSGTGVWERTDTQYFGPGTRLTVL.

The chain joins TRBV9 to TRBJ1-2, with a weak D call TRBD1 (6 bases). The CDR3 runs 15 residues. Germline CDR1 SGDLS, CDR2 YYNGEE. The germline V and J ends were trimmed by 0 bases and 2 bases, with 11 bases remaining between them. The CDR3 protein is CASSVGRGPNYGYTF. The CDR3 DNA is TGTGCCAGCAGCGTAGGCAGGGGACCGAACTATGGCTACACCTTC.

V usage is TRBV27 and J usage is TRBJ1-6; D is uncertain. This CDR3 is 14 amino acids long. Trimming removed 3 bases from V and 6 bases from J, with 9 bases in between. Germline V gene lookup returns CDR1 MNHEY and CDR2 SMNVEV (reference sequence). This CDR3 is CASSLEGPNSPLHF. Here the CDR3 DNA reads TGTGCCAGCAGTTTGGAGGGTCCTAATTCACCCCTCCACTTT.

This clone showed up just a few times. This chain links TRBV18 with TRBJ2-5; weak D call: TRBD2 (6 bases). The CDR3 has 16 amino acids. Trimming took off 2 bases at V and 1 base at J, with 14 bases between the two ends. Germline V gene data show CDR1 as KGHSH and CDR2 as LQKENI. CDR3 sequence (DNA): TGTGCCAGCTCACCATTCGGGGGTGGAGGCCAAGAGACCCAGTACTTC. This codes for CASSPFGGGGQETQYF.

A few counts support this clone. This chain joins TRBV4-3 and TRBJ2-1; D may be TRBD2 (5 bases). Germline assignment: CDR1 LGHNA and CDR2 YSLEER. There are 14 residues in the CDR3. V lost 0 bases and J lost 12, with 15 bases in between. The CDR3 bases are TGCGCCAGCAGCCAAGAAGGGAGCCCTGAGGGGCAGTTCTTC. It is translated as CASSQEGSPEGQFF.

This clone is a singleton in its sample. The V and J genes are TRBV30 and TRBJ2-2, with 13 nucleotides matching TRBD2. There are 21 residues in the CDR3. CDR1 is GTSNPN, CDR2 SVGIG, per germline (reference sequence). The trim removed 2 bases at V and 4 bases at J, leaving 19 bases unmatched. The CDR3 DNA is TGTGCCTGGAGTACCTACTACCGGACTAGCGGGAGAGGGTCGGTCACCGGGGAGCTGTTTTTT. This encodes CAWSTYYRTSGRGSVTGELFF.

CDR3 region: CATSRGLTAGSSYNEQFF. CDR3 nucleotides: TGTGCCACCAGCAGAGGTTTGACTGCGGGTAGCTCCTACAATGAGCAGTTCTTC. The chain employs TRBV15 and TRBJ2-1, with a weak D call TRBD2 (5 bases). The V end lost 1 base, the J end lost 0 bases, and 16 bases lay between the germline ends. This CDR3 has 18 amino acids. Germline V gene lookup returns CDR1 LNHNV and CDR2 YYDKDF (reference sequence). Variable domain in full (rest from reference TRBV15 and TRBJ2-1): DAMVIQNPRYQVTQFGKPVTLSCSQTLNHNVMYWYQQKSSQAPKLLFHYYDKDFNNEADTPDNFQSRRPNTSFCFLDIRSPGLGDTAMYLCATSRGLTAGSSYNEQFFGPGTRLTVL.

This clone showed up just once. This chain links TRBV7-2 with TRBJ2-5; 10 bases map to TRBD1. This CDR3 has 16 residues. Germline V gene data show CDR1 as SGHTA and CDR2 as FQGNSA. V lost 5 bases and J lost 0; bases outside the gene matches: 6. The CDR3, as DNA: TGTGCCAGCAGCCCACGACAGGGGGCGTACCAAGAGACCCAGTACTTC. It codes for CASSPRQGAYQETQYF.

The rearrangement links TRBV20-1 to TRBJ2-1; 14 positions agree with TRBD2. This CDR3 contains 20 residues. V trimming: 6 bases; J trimming: 2 bases; junction bases outside the gene matches: 18. Germline V lookup: CDR1 DFQATT, CDR2 SNEGSKA (reference sequence). CDR3: CSASGISGLAGVSAYNEQFF. For the CDR3, the DNA is TGCAGTGCGAGTGGGATCTCGGGACTAGCGGGAGTAAGTGCCTACAATGAGCAGTTCTTC.

The chain joins TRBV5-1 to TRBJ2-1; a weak D match, TRBD2 (5 bases). Deletions cut 1 base from V and 11 bases from J, with 13 bases between. This CDR3 is 13 amino acids long. The germline V gene encodes CDR1 SGHRS and CDR2 YFSETQ. This CDR3 reads CASSLIGEGKQFF. DNA of the CDR3: TGCGCCAGCAGCTTGATCGGGGAAGGTAAGCAGTTCTTC.

This chain joins TRBV7-2 and TRBJ2-3; 11 bases fit TRBD2. Germline V CDR1 and CDR2: SGHTA, FQGNSA. The CDR3 is 16 amino acids. J gave up 2 bases and V 2 bases, and 3 bases lay outside the gene matches. The CDR3 loop is CASSLRLAGLTDTQYF. CDR3 DNA sequence: TGTGCCAGCAGCTTAAGACTAGCGGGGCTCACAGATACGCAGTATTTT.

This clone has at least ten counts. The V and J genes are TRBV6-2 or TRBV6-3 and TRBJ2-1; D may be TRBD2 (5 bases). V was cut by 2 bases and J by 0 bases, with 11 bases left in between. Germline V gene lookup returns CDR1 MNHEY and CDR2 SVGEGT. The CDR3 covers 16 residues. The DNA of the CDR3 is TGTGCCAGCAGTTACGGGCGGGTCAGCTCCTACAATGAGCAGTTCTTC. Translating it yields CASSYGRVSSYNEQFF.

This clone came up once. The chain joins TRBV19 to TRBJ2-5, with D perhaps TRBD1 (5 bases). Trimming stripped 5 bases from V and 2 bases from J, with 15 bases between. This CDR3 has 15 amino acids. Germline-derived CDR1 and CDR2 are LNHDA and SQIVND (reference sequence). CDR3 in DNA: TGTGCCAGTAGTTCGTCCCGGTCAGGGCAAGAGACCCAGTACTTC. As protein: CASSSSRSGQETQYF.

The chain employs TRBV19 and TRBJ1-2; unclear D gene. The germline CDR1 and CDR2 sequences are LNHDA and SQIVND (reference sequence). The CDR3 is 17 residues long. V was trimmed by 3 bases and J by 0 bases, leaving 17 bases between them. CDR3 DNA: TGTGCCAGTAGTATCCACGGAGTGCTTTTAACTAACTATGGCTACACCTTC. Translating gives CASSIHGVLLTNYGYTF. Using reference TRBV19 and TRBJ1-2 for the parts outside the CDR3, the full variable domain is DGGITQSPKYLFRKEGQNVTLSCEQNLNHDAMYWYRQDPGQGLRLIYYSQIVNDFQKGDIAEGYSVSREKKESFPLTVTSAQKNPTAFYLCASSIHGVLLTNYGYTFGSGTRLTVV.